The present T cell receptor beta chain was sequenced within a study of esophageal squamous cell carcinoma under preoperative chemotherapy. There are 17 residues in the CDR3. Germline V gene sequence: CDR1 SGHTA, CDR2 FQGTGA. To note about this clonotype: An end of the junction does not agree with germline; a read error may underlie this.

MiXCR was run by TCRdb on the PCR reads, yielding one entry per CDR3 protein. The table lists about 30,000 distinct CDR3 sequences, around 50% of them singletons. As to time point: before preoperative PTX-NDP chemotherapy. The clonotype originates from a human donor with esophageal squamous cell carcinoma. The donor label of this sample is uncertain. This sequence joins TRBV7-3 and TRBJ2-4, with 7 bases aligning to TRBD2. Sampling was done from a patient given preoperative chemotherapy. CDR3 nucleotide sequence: TGTCCCAGCAGCTTCATACCGGGGGGACGTATCCAAAACACTCAGTACTTC. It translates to CPSSFIPGGRIQNTQYF. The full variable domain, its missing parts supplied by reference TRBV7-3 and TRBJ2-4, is GAGVSQTPSNKVTEKGKYVELRCDPISGHTALYWYRQSLGQGPEFLIYFQGTGAADDSGLPNDRFFAVRPEGSVSTLKIQRTERGDSAVYLCPSSFIPGGRIQNTQYFGAGTRLSVL.